These 5 T cell receptor beta chains were sequenced from one sample in a study of T cells in Graves' hyperthyroidism and ophthalmopathy. RNA transcripts yielded amplified TCR beta CDR3 regions. Researchers ran a first-round RT-PCR on the TCR CDR3 using the HTBI primer set. MiXCR was run by TCRdb on the multiplex PCR reads, yielding one entry per CDR3 protein. The sample has hundreds of thousands of distinct CDR3 sequences; about a fifth are singletons. The sequenced sample consisted of blood. These receptors all come from a man in his thirties or forties with Graves' ophthalmopathy.

The V call is TRBV2, the J call TRBJ2-5; possibly TRBD1 or TRBD2 for D (5 bases each). The germline CDR1 and CDR2 sequences are SNHLY and FYNNEI. CDR3 length equals 17 residues. V lost 5 bases, J lost 5 bases, and 24 bases lay in between. In DNA, the CDR3 is TGTGCCAGCAGTTCTCCCGGGACCTTGGGCGCTTGGGAGACCCAGTACTTC. This encodes CASSSPGTLGAWETQYF.

The table lists this clonotype with a few counts. This chain uses TRBV5-4 with TRBJ2-1, with D possibly matching TRBD1 (5 bases). This CDR3 comprises 15 residues. CDR1 and CDR2 from the germline V gene are SGHNT and YYREEE (reference sequence). Trimming took off 3 bases at V and 6 bases at J, with 16 bases between the two ends. As DNA, the CDR3 is TGTGCCAGCAGCTCCTACAGGACGTCCCCCAATGAGCAGTTCTTC. Protein: CASSSYRTSPNEQFF.

The genes are TRBV28 and TRBJ2-1; possible D gene TRBD2, 5 bases. Trimming pared 2 bases from V and 9 bases from J, leaving 14 bases between. Germline-derived CDR1 and CDR2 are MDHEN and SYDVKM. The CDR3 extends over 14 amino acids. Written as DNA, the CDR3 is TGTGCCAGCAGTTTAAACGGGATGTTCAGTGAGCAGTTCTTC. It encodes CASSLNGMFSEQFF. The full variable domain, rest sourced from reference TRBV28 and TRBJ2-1, is DVKVTQSSRYLVKRTGEKVFLECVQDMDHENMFWYRQDPGLGLRLIYFSYDVKMKEKGDIPEGYSVSREKKERFSLILESASTNQTSMYLCASSLNGMFSEQFFGPGTRLTVL.

V is TRBV3-1 and J is TRBJ2-5; possible D gene TRBD2, 6 bases. This CDR3 spans 13 amino acids. The germline V and J ends were trimmed by 5 bases and 5 bases, with 12 bases remaining between them. Germline CDR1 and CDR2: LGHDT and YNNKEL (reference sequence). CDR3 amino acids: CASSGGVGETQYF. The CDR3 DNA sequence: TGTGCCAGCAGCGGAGGGGTAGGGGAGACCCAGTACTTC.

This clonotype was observed a few times. This chain links TRBV20-1 with TRBJ2-7; 9 nucleotides agree with TRBD2. This CDR3 comprises 15 residues. The germline CDR1 and CDR2 sequences are DFQATT and SNEGSKA (reference sequence). J was trimmed by 4 bases and V by 0 bases; bases with no gene match: 7. CDR3 sequence (DNA): TGCAGTGCTAGAGATGGAACTAGCGGGTTTTACGAGCAGTACTTC. It encodes CSARDGTSGFYEQYF.